This TCR beta chain was recovered during a study of blood T cell repertoires in COVID-19. Study context: Both acute and convalescent COVID-19 samples were obtained from the United States, Italy and Spain.

The method was immunoSEQ multiplex PCR; TCRdb's version includes in-frame clones alone and lacks a portion of them. Of 55,000 to 70,000 clones detected, around 84% appear once; the ten largest clones hold approximately 4.2%. V was clipped by 6 bases and J by 8 bases, with 19 bases between them. Germline V gene data show CDR1 as WSHSY and CDR2 as SAAADI. The CDR3 runs to 15 residues. The sequence was obtained from a man aged 50 or older with acute or convalescent COVID-19. The V and J genes are TRBV10-2 and TRBJ2-2; perhaps TRBD1 as D (5 bases). Sample: peripheral blood. The CDR3 DNA is TGCGCCAGCAGGGGAACGGACAATTGGGCTGGGGAGCTGTTTTTT. Translation: CASRGTDNWAGELFF.